The 23 T cell receptor beta chains presented below share a single source sample, sequenced in a study of identical twins. MiXCR, run by TCRdb on the 5' RACE reads, gives a single entry per CDR3 protein. This table holds 640,000 or so distinct CDR3 sequences, over 5% found once. Sequenced: naive T cells sorted from blood. These receptors all stem from a man younger than 35 in good health.

The chain carries TRBV18 and TRBJ2-1, with D possibly matching TRBD1 (5 bases). Germline CDR1 and CDR2: KGHSH and LQKENI. This CDR3 is built from 12 residues. Trimming pared 4 bases from V and 16 bases from J, leaving 17 bases between. CDR3 in DNA: TGTGCCAGCTCACGAAAAGACAGTAGGTATTTCTTC. Translated: CASSRKDSRYFF.

This clonotype was recorded many times. This chain links TRBV5-1 with TRBJ2-1; D is possibly TRBD2 (6 bases). This CDR3 has 16 amino acids. CDR1 and CDR2 (germline): SGHRS, YFSETQ. The germline V and J ends were trimmed by 4 bases and 1 base, with 15 bases remaining between them. CDR3 DNA: TGCGCCAGCAGCCCCCGCGGCGGGACTTCCTACAATGAGCAGTTCTTC. It translates to CASSPRGGTSYNEQFF.

This clonotype was counted at least ten times. The V gene is TRBV15, the J gene TRBJ2-3; D gene ambiguous. The length of the CDR3 is 13 residues. The V gene's germline CDR1 is LNHNV and CDR2 YYDKDF (reference sequence). V lost 6 bases, J lost 3 bases, and 10 bases lay in between. As DNA, the CDR3 is TGTGCCACCAGTACCCTCGAGACAGATACGCAGTATTTT. Amino acid sequence: CATSTLETDTQYF.

The chain couples TRBV5-5 to TRBJ2-2; TRBD2 matches 7 bases. The CDR3 contains 15 residues. V was pared by 1 base and J by 6 bases, with 6 bases of the junction left unmatched. The germline CDR1 and CDR2 sequences are SGHKS and YYEKEE (reference sequence). In nucleotides, the CDR3 is TGTGCCAGCAGCTTGTGGGAGGGGAGTTCCGGGGAGCTGTTTTTT. Translation gives CASSLWEGSSGELFF.

There are many counts of this clonotype. V and J are TRBV20-1 and TRBJ2-1; 7 bases line up with TRBD2. This CDR3 has 15 residues. The ends lost 0 bases at V and 12 bases at J; junction bases unmatched: 14. From germline, CDR1 is DFQATT and CDR2 SNEGSKA (reference sequence). The CDR3 here is CSARDVAGAEEGQFF. Written as DNA, the CDR3 is TGCAGTGCTAGAGATGTTGCGGGAGCGGAGGAGGGGCAGTTCTTC.

This clonotype was counted at least ten times. The J gene is TRBJ2-5, the V gene TRBV6-1, with D tentatively TRBD2 (5 bases). From germline, CDR1 is MNHNS and CDR2 SASEGT. This CDR3 region has 13 residues. V was trimmed by 8 bases and J by 6 bases, leaving 16 bases between them. The CDR3 DNA sequence: TGTGCCAGCTTGTCCCCGAGCGGCAAGACCCAGTACTTC. It yields the protein CASLSPSGKTQYF.

The chain joins TRBV19 to TRBJ2-5; a possible D gene is TRBD2 (5 bases). This CDR3 comprises 13 residues. Germline values: CDR1 LNHDA, CDR2 SQIVND (reference sequence). V lost 7 bases to trimming and J lost 2 bases, with 11 bases between them. For the CDR3, the DNA is TGTGCCAGTACCAACACGGGGCAAGAGACCCAGTACTTC. It is translated as CASTNTGQETQYF.

This clonotype turned up a few times. The chain has TRBV10-3 and TRBJ2-5; TRBD2 aligns across 8 bases. The CDR3 is 14 amino acids. V shed 2 bases and J 5 bases; nucleotides not matched to a gene: 4. CDR1 ENHRY and CDR2 SYGVKD come from the germline V gene. For the CDR3, the DNA is TGTGCCATCAGTGAGGCGGGGGGCCCGGAGACCCAGTACTTC. This sequence encodes CAISEAGGPETQYF.

The gene calls are TRBV20-1 and TRBJ2-3, with D perhaps given as TRBD1 or TRBD2 (5 bases each). The CDR3 is 17 amino acids. CDR1 is DFQATT and CDR2 is SNEGSKA in the germline V gene (reference sequence). V lost 4 bases to trimming and J lost 2 bases, with 22 bases between them. The CDR3 DNA reads TGCAGTGCTACCCCCGGGACCGCACCATTACACACAGATACGCAGTATTTT. It yields the protein CSATPGTAPLHTDTQYF.

The sample holds many counts of this clonotype. The V gene is TRBV6-5, the J gene TRBJ2-3; the match to TRBD2 covers 8 bases. J lost 4 bases, V lost 4 bases, and 7 bases had no gene match. Germline-derived CDR1 and CDR2 are MNHEY and SVGAGI. CDR3 size: 15 residues. The CDR3 here is CASSSVAGQSDTQYF. The CDR3 nucleotides read TGTGCCAGCAGTTCCGTAGCGGGACAATCAGATACGCAGTATTTT.

The V gene is TRBV2, the J gene TRBJ1-5, with D hard to call. Germline assignment: CDR1 SNHLY and CDR2 FYNNEI. The germline V and J ends were trimmed by 7 bases and 4 bases, with 11 bases remaining between them. The CDR3 covers 13 residues. In nucleotides, the CDR3 is TGTGCCAGCATGATCGGGTCTAATCAGCCCCAGCATTTT. Amino acids: CASMIGSNQPQHF.

This clonotype was found a few times. As DNA, the CDR3 is TGTGCCAGCAGCTTTTCGAGCGGGGATCAAGAGACCCAGTACTTC. Protein sequence: CASSFSSGDQETQYF. V usage is TRBV11-2 and J usage is TRBJ2-5; 7 positions agree with TRBD2. This CDR3 is 15 amino acids long. Germline assignment: CDR1 SGHAT and CDR2 FQNNGV. V shed 3 bases and J 2 bases; nucleotides not matched to a gene: 6.

This clonotype was counted at least ten times. This chain connects TRBV4-1 to TRBJ2-5; possibly TRBD1 for D (5 bases). This CDR3 comprises 15 residues. Germline V gives CDR1 MGHRA, CDR2 YSYEKL. Trimming removed 4 bases from V and 5 bases from J, with 17 bases in between. The CDR3 spells CASSPNPGYDETQYF. DNA of the CDR3: TGCGCCAGCAGCCCCAACCCAGGGTATGACGAGACCCAGTACTTC.

This clonotype was found many times. The rearrangement links TRBV20-1 to TRBJ2-3; D uncertain. CDR3 length: 13 amino acids. Trimming shortened V by 3 bases and J by 4 bases, and 11 bases separated the two germline ends. Per the germline V gene, CDR1 is DFQATT and CDR2 is SNEGSKA (reference sequence). CDR3 in DNA: TGCAGTGCTAGTCTTTCTAGATCAGATACGCAGTATTTT. Translated, it gives CSASLSRSDTQYF.

This sequence joins TRBV5-1 and TRBJ2-1; unclear D gene. Germline-derived CDR1 and CDR2 are SGHRS and YFSETQ. The CDR3 is made up of 12 amino acids. The V end lost 0 bases, the J end lost 8 bases, and 6 bases lay between the germline ends. This chain's CDR3 is CASSLAVYEQFF. The CDR3 nucleotides are TGCGCCAGCAGCTTGGCTGTCTATGAGCAGTTCTTC.

This clonotype has more than one count but fewer than ten. CDR3 sequence (DNA): TGTGCCAGCCTGGCAGAAGACACAGATACGCAGTATTTT. Translation: CASLAEDTDTQYF. V is TRBV7-2 and J is TRBJ2-3; D call uncertain. CDR1 and CDR2 from the germline V gene are SGHTA and FQGNSA. The V end lost 8 bases, the J end lost 2 bases, and 11 bases lay between the germline ends. CDR3 length: 13 residues.

This clonotype was counted between two and nine times. The rearrangement joins TRBV5-1 to TRBJ2-1; TRBD2 agrees at 10 bases. The CDR3 is 18 amino acids. V was clipped by 0 bases and J by 0 bases; unmatched bases: 6. Germline values: CDR1 SGHRS, CDR2 YFSETQ. This CDR3 is CASSLGTTSGNSYNEQFF. The CDR3 region has the DNA TGCGCCAGCAGCTTGGGGACAACTAGCGGGAACTCCTACAATGAGCAGTTCTTC.

At least ten counts were recorded for this clonotype. The chain couples TRBV3-1 to TRBJ2-3; D may be TRBD1 (6 bases). This CDR3 contains 16 residues. Per germline, CDR1 LGHDT and CDR2 YNNKEL (reference sequence). V lost 3 bases and J lost 1, with 14 bases in between. The CDR3 DNA reads TGTGCCAGCAGCCACTCAAGGGACACGCGCACAGATACGCAGTATTTT. It yields the protein CASSHSRDTRTDTQYF.

The CDR3 sequence: CASSFGLAGGPGQFF. The CDR3 DNA reads TGTGCCAGCAGCTTCGGACTAGCGGGAGGGCCAGGGCAGTTCTTC. The chain couples TRBV5-6 to TRBJ2-1; 15 bases align to TRBD2. Per the germline V gene, CDR1 is SGHDT and CDR2 is YYEEEE. This CDR3 contains 15 residues. The trim removed 2 bases at V and 12 bases at J, leaving 6 bases unmatched.

This clonotype was picked up many times. The CDR3 nucleotides are TGCAGCGTTGCCGAGACAGGGGATGGACAAGCTTTCTTT. The encoded protein is CSVAETGDGQAFF. J is TRBJ1-1 and V is TRBV29-1, with 8 bases identical to TRBD1. The CDR3 contains 13 residues. V gave up 4 bases and J gave up 9 bases; unmatched junction bases: 10. CDR1 SQVTM and CDR2 ANQGSEA come from the germline V gene. The full variable domain, completed using reference TRBV29-1 and TRBJ1-1, is SAVISQKPSRDICQRGTSLTIQCQVDSQVTMMFWYRQQPGQSLTLIATANQGSEATYESGFVIDKFPISRPNLTFSTLTVSNMSPEDSSIYLCSVAETGDGQAFFGQGTRLTVV.

Only a few counts were recorded for this clonotype. In nucleotides, the CDR3 is TGTGCCAGCGGAGACAGAATCACCGGGGAGCTGTTTTTT. This gives the protein CASGDRITGELFF. The chain couples TRBV6-1 to TRBJ2-2; D may be TRBD1 (5 bases). The CDR3 extends over 13 amino acids. The germline V gene has CDR1 MNHNS and CDR2 SASEGT. The germline V and J ends were trimmed by 8 bases and 4 bases, with 11 bases remaining between them.

This clonotype was found a few times. The chain joins TRBV7-9 to TRBJ2-7; D is unclear. The CDR3 length is 13 residues. Germline V gene sequence: CDR1 SEHNR, CDR2 FQNEAQ (reference sequence). With 5 bases removed from V and 4 bases from J, the gap between germline ends came to 12 bases. The CDR3 protein is CASSLPGLYEQYV. For the CDR3, the DNA is TGTGCCAGCAGCCTCCCGGGCCTTTACGAGCAGTACGTC.

The chain recombines TRBV12-3 or TRBV12-4 with TRBJ2-2; D is undetermined. The CDR3 contains 14 residues. V shed 6 bases and J shed 3 bases, with 11 bases lying between them. This CDR3 reads CASSREAHTGELFF. In DNA form, the CDR3 reads TGTGCCAGCAGCCGAGAAGCGCACACCGGGGAGCTGTTTTTT.